Sequencing of this TCR beta chain was carried out in a study of control samples from healthy donors and cancer patients (TCRdb year 2020). As to this clone: This receptor's antigen is unknown. No base qualities exist here, and no much larger clone lies one base off it.

The library was obtained by the immunoSEQ multiplex PCR assay. Sourced from immuneACCESS, this table was stored by TCRdb with only in-frame sequences that have V and J called. A share of the clones is absent; for the studies checked, an unresolved V gene accounts for under half, and the remainder has no known explanation. The sample table lists under 300,000 clones, about four fifths of them with a count of one. 10% to 15% of the sample is in the top ten clones. The germline ends are 14 bases apart after V is trimmed by 8 bases and J by 3 bases. Via the germline V gene (reference sequence), CDR1 is MNHNY and CDR2 SVGAGI. The CDR3, from cysteine to phenylalanine, totals 15 residues. The entry retains the CDR3 DNA only, 45 bases that are in frame from base 1.

Source material: PBMCs. The sequence joins TRBV6-6 to TRBJ1-6; TRBD1 is a weak D gene call, 5 bases matching. The receptor was isolated from a woman in her fifties or sixties with lung cancer. The CDR3 reads CASGPAGGYNSPLHF. The nucleotide sequence reads as follows: TGTGCCAGCGGGCCGGCGGGGGGCTATAATTCACCCCTCCACTTT.